These 22 T cell receptor beta chains originate from one sample sequenced in a study of CD8+CD57+ T cells in acquired aplastic anemia. Patients sequenced had flow cytometry evidence of CD8+CD57+ cell expansion. Genomic DNA served as template for TCR beta VDJ and CDR3 profiling. TCRdb itself ran the reads through MiXCR, one entry per CDR3 protein. The sample records some 180,000 distinct CDR3 sequences, roughly 50% being singletons. Sample: sorted CD4+, CD8+, or CD8+CD57+ T cells (not recorded which) from PBMCs. The source of these receptors is a human donor with aplastic anemia.

V gene TRBV6-2 or TRBV6-3 combines with J gene TRBJ2-1; 8 nucleotides align to TRBD2. The CDR3 covers 13 residues. The junction had 7 bases not matched to a gene; V was cut back by 7 bases and J by 8 bases. Germline CDR1 and CDR2: MNHEY and SVGEGT. CDR3 coding DNA: TGTGCCAGCAAGGGACTAGGATCCCATGAGCAGTTCTTC. As protein: CASKGLGSHEQFF.

The V and J genes are TRBV2 and TRBJ2-7, with D possibly matching TRBD1 (5 bases). Trimming left V 11 bases short and J 6 bases short, with 11 bases between. The CDR3 sequence is 10 residues long. CDR1 SNHLY and CDR2 FYNNEI come from the germline V gene. CDR3 in DNA: TGTGCCGGTAGGGGCGTCGAGCAGTACTTC. Translating it yields CAGRGVEQYF.

The table lists this clonotype with many counts. V usage is TRBV5-4 and J usage is TRBJ1-2; D uncertain. The germline V and J ends were trimmed by 5 bases and 1 base, with 12 bases remaining between them. Germline assignment: CDR1 SGHNT and CDR2 YYREEE (reference sequence). The CDR3 loop spans 14 amino acids. Here the CDR3 reads CASSPPGDNYGYTF. As DNA, the CDR3 is TGTGCCAGCAGTCCCCCTGGGGATAACTATGGCTACACCTTC.

This clonotype was seen many times. CDR3 sequence (DNA): TGTGCCAGCACCCTACAAAAAACGTACACAGATACGCAGTATTTT. Translating it yields CASTLQKTYTDTQYF. The rearrangement links TRBV7-2 to TRBJ2-3; no definite D call. Germline V gives CDR1 SGHTA, CDR2 FQGNSA. There are 15 residues in the CDR3. V was cut by 7 bases and J by 2 bases, with 16 bases left in between.

There are a few counts of this clonotype. The chain is built from TRBV3-1 and TRBJ1-2; a possible D gene is TRBD1 (5 bases). The CDR3 length is 16 residues. The germline CDR1 and CDR2 sequences are LGHDT and YNNKEL (reference sequence). Trimming removed 3 bases from V and 3 bases from J, with 17 bases in between. In DNA, the CDR3 is TGTGCCAGCAGCCATCTTATGAGGGGAAAATACTATGGCTACACCTTC. Translation: CASSHLMRGKYYGYTF.

The chain employs TRBV12-3 or TRBV12-4 and TRBJ2-3, with 7 bases identical to TRBD1. V lost 7 bases to trimming and J lost 2 bases; unmatched junction nucleotides: 21. This CDR3 spans 19 amino acids. CDR3 protein: CASTRDSGLGEFPTDTQYF. DNA of the CDR3: TGTGCCAGCACAAGGGACAGTGGTTTGGGGGAGTTCCCCACAGATACGCAGTATTTT.

V is TRBV19 and J is TRBJ2-1; possible D gene TRBD1, 5 bases. V lost 7 bases and J lost 12, with 16 bases in between. The CDR3 runs to 12 residues. CDR1 and CDR2 (germline): LNHDA, SQIVND (reference sequence). The CDR3 nucleotides read TGTGCCAGTAACCAGGGTACATTCAGGCAGTTCTTC. This sequence encodes CASNQGTFRQFF.

The chain links TRBV7-3 to TRBJ2-5, with 9 nucleotides matching TRBD2. CDR3 size: 14 residues. The V segment lost 5 bases and the J segment 1 base; nucleotides outside the gene matches: 2. Germline-derived CDR1 and CDR2 are SGHTA and FQGTGA. CDR3 sequence: CASSLTSGQETQYF. CDR3 bases: TGTGCCAGCAGCCTGACTAGCGGCCAAGAGACCCAGTACTTC.

This clonotype was seen just once. V is TRBV29-1 and J is TRBJ1-2, with D perhaps TRBD1 (5 bases). CDR3 length: 15 residues. Trimming stripped 3 bases from V and 5 bases from J, with 19 bases between. CDR1 is SQVTM, CDR2 ANQGSEA, per germline. The CDR3 protein is CSVDGSGGGVYGYTF. As DNA, the CDR3 is TGCAGCGTTGATGGTAGCGGGGGGGGTGTGTATGGCTACACCTTC. The whole variable domain, remainder taken from reference TRBV29-1 and TRBJ1-2, is SAVISQKPSRDICQRGTSLTIQCQVDSQVTMMFWYRQQPGQSLTLIATANQGSEATYESGFVIDKFPISRPNLTFSTLTVSNMSPEDSSIYLCSVDGSGGGVYGYTFGSGTRLTVV.

In this sample, this clonotype turned up many times. The rearrangement uses TRBV2 and TRBJ2-2; 7 bases fit TRBD2. The CDR3 sequence is 14 residues long. Looked up from germline, CDR1 is SNHLY and CDR2 is FYNNEI. Trimming at V came to 5 bases and at J to 4 bases, leaving 4 bases not matched to a gene. The CDR3 spells CASSWTRFTGELFF. The CDR3 DNA reads as TGTGCCAGCAGTTGGACTAGGTTCACCGGGGAGCTGTTTTTT.

This clonotype was detected ten times or more. The gene calls are TRBV2 and TRBJ2-3, with TRBD2 identical over 11 bases. In germline, CDR1 is SNHLY, CDR2 FYNNEI. The CDR3 consists of 15 residues. V trimming: 4 bases; J trimming: 7 bases; junction bases outside the gene matches: 7. The CDR3, as DNA: TGTGCCAGCAGTGCTACTAGCGGGGGAGCTAATACGCAGTATTTT. This codes for CASSATSGGANTQYF.

The chain employs TRBV18 and TRBJ1-4; D not certain. Looked up from germline, CDR1 is KGHSH and CDR2 is LQKENI. Trimming took off 2 bases at V and 5 bases at J, with 12 bases between the two ends. CDR3 length equals 15 residues. DNA for the CDR3: TGTGCCAGCTCACCAGTAGACGGACCGAATGAAAAACTGTTTTTT. It translates to CASSPVDGPNEKLFF.

The chain couples TRBV15 to TRBJ1-4; D is perhaps TRBD1 (5 bases). From germline, CDR1 is LNHNV and CDR2 YYDKDF (reference sequence). V was cut by 3 bases and J by 8 bases, with 19 bases left in between. The CDR3 extends over 16 amino acids. CDR3 bases: TGTGCCACCAGCAGCGCCTGGGGGGGGGAAGGCGAAAAACTGTTTTTT. Residues: CATSSAWGGEGEKLFF.

The chain recombines TRBV19 with TRBJ1-1; no definite D call. There are 14 residues in the CDR3. In germline, CDR1 is LNHDA, CDR2 SQIVND (reference sequence). V was cut by 0 bases and J by 1 base, with 6 bases left in between. Here the CDR3 DNA reads TGTGCCAGTAGTATAGATCTTCCGAACACTGAAGCTTTCTTT. Amino acids: CASSIDLPNTEAFF.

The table lists this clonotype with many counts. This chain connects TRBV6-5 to TRBJ1-1; D gene ambiguous. V dropped 2 bases and J dropped 2 bases, with 9 bases sitting between them. Germline CDR1 and CDR2: MNHEY and SVGAGI. The CDR3 has 14 residues. The CDR3 DNA reads TGTGCCAGCAGTTACGTAGCCGTTAACACTGAAGCTTTCTTT. Amino acid sequence: CASSYVAVNTEAFF.

In its sample, this clonotype was seen many times. This chain connects TRBV28 to TRBJ2-5; a weak D match, TRBD2 (5 bases). V gave up 4 bases and J gave up 13 bases, with 16 bases separating them. CDR1 is MDHEN, CDR2 SYDVKM, per germline. The CDR3 spans 12 residues. This chain's CDR3 is CASSSPGKPGYF. The CDR3 DNA reads TGTGCCAGCAGTTCCCCGGGGAAGCCAGGGTACTTC.

The V call is TRBV3-1, the J call TRBJ2-7; TRBD2 aligns across 11 bases. Germline CDR1 reads LGHDT; CDR2 reads YNNKEL (reference sequence). V lost 2 bases and J lost 6; bases outside the gene matches: 6. CDR3 length equals 15 residues. The CDR3 DNA reads as TGTGCCAGCAGCCAATCAGTCCTAGCGGGGGGCGAGCAGTACTTC. Amino acids: CASSQSVLAGGEQYF.

This clonotype was detected many times. J is TRBJ2-1 and V is TRBV20-1; no clear D. Trimming removed 2 bases from V and 2 bases from J, with 13 bases in between. The CDR3 is 15 amino acids. CDR1 is DFQATT and CDR2 is SNEGSKA in the germline V gene (reference sequence). The CDR3 is CSARIPLRTYNEQFF. In DNA form, the CDR3 reads TGCAGTGCTAGAATCCCCTTGAGAACCTACAATGAGCAGTTCTTC.

This chain connects TRBV7-6 to TRBJ2-1, with TRBD2 identical over 11 bases. This CDR3 is built from 16 residues. Germline-derived CDR1 and CDR2 are SGHVS and FNYEAQ. Trimming took 5 bases from V and 6 from J; bases not matched to a gene: 9. The CDR3 nucleotides are TGTGCCAGCAGCCCCGGGACTAGCGGACCAGTCAATGAGCAGTTCTTC. Its protein is CASSPGTSGPVNEQFF.

This clonotype showed up many times. In DNA form, the CDR3 reads TGTGCCAGCAGCTTAGACCAGGGTGGCTACACCTTC. Encoded protein: CASSLDQGGYTF. The chain carries TRBV7-8 and TRBJ1-2; a weak D match, TRBD1 (5 bases). Germline CDR1 reads SGHVS; CDR2 reads FQNEAQ. The CDR3 covers 12 residues. The V and J ends lost 1 base and 7 bases respectively, with 7 bases between them.

Ten or more counts support this clonotype. The V gene is TRBV20-1, the J gene TRBJ2-3; no clear D gene. Trimming stripped 6 bases from V and 3 bases from J, with 13 bases between. This CDR3 comprises 13 residues. Germline assignment: CDR1 DFQATT and CDR2 SNEGSKA (reference sequence). This chain's CDR3 is CSAGPPVTDTQYF. CDR3 nucleotide sequence: TGCAGTGCCGGACCACCGGTTACAGATACGCAGTATTTT.

Notes on this clonotype: At one end, the junction sequence differs from germline, possibly due to a read error. V gene TRBV10-3 combines with J gene TRBJ2-3, with D tentatively TRBD2 (5 bases). CDR3 size: 14 residues. Germline CDR1 ENHRY, CDR2 SYGVKD. The CDR3 region is CAVSEGETRDTQYF. CDR3 DNA: TGTGCCGTCAGTGAAGGAGAAACTAGAGATACGCAGTATTTT.